This entry describes one T cell receptor beta chain. These data originate in a study of radiotherapy plus CTLA-4 blockade in lung cancer. Here immunoSEQ multiplex PCR was the method, and the copy in TCRdb shows in-frame clones only, minus some. Of 40,000 to 45,000 clones in the sample, about 77% were seen once. Trimming took 8 bases from V and 1 from J, leaving 8 bases between them. Germline V gene sequence: CDR1 MNHEY, CDR2 SMNVEV (reference sequence). The CDR3 spans 12 residues. V gene TRBV27 combines with J gene TRBJ1-2, with D possibly being TRBD1 (5 bases). The clonotype was recovered from a human donor with non-small cell lung cancer who had stable disease on radiotherapy plus ipilimumab. Source: peripheral blood, taken from a patient treated with radiotherapy plus ipilimumab. This CDR3 reads CASGRVNYGYTF. The CDR3 DNA is TGTGCCAGCGGCAGGGTTAACTATGGCTACACCTTC.